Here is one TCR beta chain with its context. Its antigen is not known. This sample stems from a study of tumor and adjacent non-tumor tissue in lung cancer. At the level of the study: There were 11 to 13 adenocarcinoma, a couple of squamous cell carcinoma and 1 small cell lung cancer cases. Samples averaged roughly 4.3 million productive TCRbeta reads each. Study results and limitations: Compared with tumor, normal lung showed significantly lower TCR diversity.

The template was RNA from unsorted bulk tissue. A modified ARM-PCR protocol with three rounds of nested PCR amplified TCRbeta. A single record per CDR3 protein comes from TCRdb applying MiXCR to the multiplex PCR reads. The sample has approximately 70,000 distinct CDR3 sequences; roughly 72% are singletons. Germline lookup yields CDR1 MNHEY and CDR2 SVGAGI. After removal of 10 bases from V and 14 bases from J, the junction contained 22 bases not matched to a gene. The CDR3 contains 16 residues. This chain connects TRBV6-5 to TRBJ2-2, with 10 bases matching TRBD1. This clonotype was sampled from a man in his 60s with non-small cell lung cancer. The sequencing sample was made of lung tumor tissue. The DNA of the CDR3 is TGTGCCAACACCGGCGGGACAGGGGTAGAAACCGGGGGACTGTTTTTT. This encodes CANTGGTGVETGGLFF.